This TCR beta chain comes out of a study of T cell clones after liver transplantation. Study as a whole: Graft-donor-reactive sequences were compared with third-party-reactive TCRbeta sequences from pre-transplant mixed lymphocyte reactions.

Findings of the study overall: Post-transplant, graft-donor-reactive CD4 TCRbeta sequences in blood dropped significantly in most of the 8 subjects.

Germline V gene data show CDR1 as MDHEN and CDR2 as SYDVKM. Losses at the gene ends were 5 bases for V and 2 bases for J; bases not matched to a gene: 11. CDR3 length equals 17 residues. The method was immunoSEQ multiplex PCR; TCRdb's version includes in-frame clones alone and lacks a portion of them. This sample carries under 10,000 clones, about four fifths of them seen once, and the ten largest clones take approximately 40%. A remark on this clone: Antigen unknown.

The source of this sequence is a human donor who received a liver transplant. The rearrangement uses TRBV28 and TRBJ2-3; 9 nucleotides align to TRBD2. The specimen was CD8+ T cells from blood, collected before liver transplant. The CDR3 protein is CASSLLRAGGATDTQYF. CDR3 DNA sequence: TGTGCCAGCAGTCTCCTTCGGGCGGGGGGGGCCACAGATACGCAGTATTTT.